The T cell receptor (beta chain) described here comes from a study of OX40 agonist ivuxolimab in advanced cancers. Background on the whole study: Ivuxolimab was a fully human IgG2 agonistic monoclonal antibody targeting the costimulatory receptor OX40 (CD134). Intravenous ivuxolimab was administered to patients every 2 weeks at six dose levels: 0.01, 0.1, 0.3, 1.5, 3 and 10 mg/kg. Of the roughly 54 patients in dose escalation, about 20 had hepatocellular carcinoma, some 15 had melanoma, 9 had renal cell carcinoma and 9 had head and neck cancer. The dose-escalation cohort was over 70% male with a mean age of about 65 years, ranging from roughly 23 to 90. Patients were allowed to have had prior anti-PD-1, anti-PD-L1 or anti-CTLA-4 therapy, and 30% to 40% of the dose-escalation patients had previously received checkpoint inhibitors. Partial responses were achieved by three dose-escalation patients, of whom one had hepatocellular carcinoma and two had cutaneous melanoma. The purpose of peripheral TCRbeta sequencing was to test whether ivuxolimab changed TCR sequence diversity and led to clonal T-cell expansion. The paper covers the monotherapy dose-escalation part of the phase I ivuxolimab trial, which included N ≈ 50 patients.

The CDR3, cysteine through phenylalanine, is 11 amino acids long. Here the CDR3 DNA is all that survives: 33 bases in frame from base 1. V gives up 3 bases and J gives up 2 bases, and the segment between their germline ends measures 2 bases. CDR1 and CDR2 were assigned from the germline V gene (reference sequence) as SGHNT and YYREEE. The trial excluded patients who had a history of autoimmune disease or were on systemic immunosuppression. In every dose cohort, peripheral blood was drawn for TCR sequencing at baseline, cycle 4 day 1, and cycle 7 day 1. Samples came from an open-label, multicenter, first-in-human phase I dose-escalation trial of ivuxolimab. Adults with locally advanced or metastatic melanoma, renal cell, hepatocellular, or head and neck squamous cell carcinoma were enrolled in the trial. Before TCR sequencing, CD4+ T cells and CD8+ T cells from peripheral blood were sorted into separate populations.

Genomic DNA was extracted from sorted cells for sequencing of the TCRbeta CDR3 region. The immunoSEQ Assay was used for sequencing of TCRbeta CDR3 regions. TCRdb carries this immuneACCESS record with in-frame sequences only. Its versions omit some clonotypes, under half of them owing to an unresolved V gene in the studies checked, with the rest unexplained. Across this sample there are approximately 74,000 clones, with about 88% seen only once. Approximately 0.3% of the sample comes from the top ten. As to this clone: The target of this receptor is not known. No qualities accompany the bases; no much larger clone lies one base away.

On the study overall, not on this receptor specifically: After ivuxolimab, CD8+ T cells had more expanded clones than CD4+ T cells on average. In the 0.1-3.0 mg/kg groups, partial responders had among the lowest normalized peripheral clonal expansion, particularly in CD8+ T cells. At doses from 0.1 to 3.0 mg/kg, clonal expansion was seen in both CD4+ and CD8+ blood T cells between baseline and week 6. Low levels of normalized T-cell clonal expansion were also seen in some patients who did not respond. The antigen specificity of the clonally expanded peripheral T cells was not determined.

Here the sequenced sample was CD4+ or CD8+ T cells sorted from blood, taken in a trial of the OX40 agonist ivuxolimab. This clonotype was obtained from an adult with an advanced solid tumor such as melanoma, head and neck, liver or kidney cancer. The rearranged chain carries TRBV5-4 and TRBJ2-5; the D gene remains uncertain. The bases are TGTGCCAGCAGCTCACAAGAGACCCAGTACTTC. Its protein is CASSSQETQYF.